This entry concerns a single TCR beta chain. No cognate antigen has been identified for it. No quality values exist for individual bases; no much larger clone is one base distant. From the cysteine through the phenylalanine, the CDR3 covers 14 amino acids. Here the CDR3 DNA is all that survives: 42 bases in frame from base 1. In the germline V gene, CDR1 corresponds to SNHLY and CDR2 to FYNNEI. Between the V and J ends, shortened by 7 bases and 0 bases respectively, the junction contains 12 bases. The data belong to a study of cytomegalovirus exposure and HLA in healthy donors (dated by TCRdb to 2015 to 2018). As for the study more broadly: The roughly 670 repertoires of the first cohort and the roughly 120 validation repertoires were produced on the same platform, according to a later analysis. Besides the first cohort of 500 to 700 subjects, a separate validation cohort made up of roughly 120 different subjects was used. The study combined high-throughput TCR immunosequencing, statistical association of individual TCRs with disease status, and machine learning to predict cytomegalovirus infection status. The study aimed to test whether signatures of past pathogen exposure could be identified by cataloging public T cell receptors. Study-level results and caveats: According to the authors, the approach could potentially be generalized to other disease states and immunological phenotypes. A later analysis had no HLA typing for the validation cohort, so co-occurrence there was scored across all 130 or so repertoires. A later analysis found that TCRs clustered in the first cohort also tended to co-occur in the roughly 120 validation repertoires, with more than 90% of cluster scores above 0. In the study, around 160 TCR beta chains were listed as associated with cytomegalovirus. Most TCR sequences were observed very rarely across donors, whereas some public TCRs were present in many individuals. Three of the identified cytomegalovirus-associated TCR beta chains were confirmed in vitro to be specific for cytomegalovirus antigens. The classifier was reported to diagnose cytomegalovirus status with high specificity and sensitivity in both the original and validation cohorts.

Library preparation used the immunoSEQ multiplex PCR assay. The original methods were these. A statistical classification framework was built to diagnose cytomegalovirus status from the catalog of TCR beta chain sequences. The immuneACCESS repertoire file appears here via TCRdb, limited to in-frame rearrangements. These files lack a portion of the clones; in checked studies, under half of the deficit traces to unresolved V genes, and the cause of the others is not known. V and J calls and clone size follow that table, whereas D and trimming were derived from the DNA. This sample lists 170,000 or so clones; less than 85% were detected once. Approximately 15% of the sample belongs to the ten largest clones. The donors were included in the validation cohort of 130 or so subjects, a group kept apart from the roughly 670-subject first cohort.

The material sequenced was PBMCs. This clonotype originated in a man between 18 and 29 years old in good health and CMV-seropositive. The V gene is TRBV2 and the J gene is TRBJ1-1; the D gene is unclear. The nucleotides read TGTGCCAGCACGTCCGGAGGGATGAACACTGAAGCTTTCTTT. This codes for CASTSGGMNTEAFF.